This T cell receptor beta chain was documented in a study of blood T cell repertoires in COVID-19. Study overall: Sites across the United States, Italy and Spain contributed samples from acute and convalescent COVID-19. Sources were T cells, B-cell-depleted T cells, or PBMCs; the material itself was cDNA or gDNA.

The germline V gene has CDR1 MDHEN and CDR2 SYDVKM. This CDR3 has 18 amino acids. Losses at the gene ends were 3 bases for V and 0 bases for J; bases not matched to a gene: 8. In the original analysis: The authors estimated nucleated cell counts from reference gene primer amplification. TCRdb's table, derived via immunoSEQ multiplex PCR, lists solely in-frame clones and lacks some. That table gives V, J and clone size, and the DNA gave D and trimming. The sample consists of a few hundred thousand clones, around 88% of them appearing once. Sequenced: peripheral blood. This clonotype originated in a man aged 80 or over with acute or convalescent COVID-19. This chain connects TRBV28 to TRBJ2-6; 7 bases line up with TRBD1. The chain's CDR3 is CASSFTPGQFSGANVLTF. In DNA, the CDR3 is TGTGCCAGCAGTTTTACCCCGGGACAGTTCTCTGGGGCCAACGTCCTGACTTTC.